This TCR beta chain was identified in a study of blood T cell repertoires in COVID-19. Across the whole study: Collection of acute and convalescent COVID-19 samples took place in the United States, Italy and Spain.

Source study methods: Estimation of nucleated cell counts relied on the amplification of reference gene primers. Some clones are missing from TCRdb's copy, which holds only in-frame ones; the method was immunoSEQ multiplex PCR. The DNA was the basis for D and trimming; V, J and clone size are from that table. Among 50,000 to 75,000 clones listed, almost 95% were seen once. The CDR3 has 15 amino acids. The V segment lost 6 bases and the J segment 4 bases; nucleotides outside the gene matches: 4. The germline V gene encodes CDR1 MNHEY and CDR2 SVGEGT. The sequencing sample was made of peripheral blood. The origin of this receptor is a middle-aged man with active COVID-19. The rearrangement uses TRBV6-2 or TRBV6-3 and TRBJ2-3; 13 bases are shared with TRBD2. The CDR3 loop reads CASSSLAGGPDTQYF. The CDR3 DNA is TGTGCCAGCAGCTCACTAGCGGGGGGGCCAGATACGCAGTATTTT.